This T cell receptor (beta chain) is drawn from a study of shared clonotypes between healthy human individuals. Study-wide results and caveats: With few donors, the genetic and exposure-history diversity represented was limited.

The CDR3 contains 15 residues. V was trimmed by 4 bases and J by 2 bases, leaving 15 bases between them. CDR1 is SGHRS, CDR2 YFSETQ, per germline. TCRdb's copy holds only in-frame clones and misses some; the assay was immunoSEQ multiplex PCR. The repertoire has roughly 2,500,000 clones, 80% to 95% of them found once; the top ten carry around 0.4%. Regarding this clone: Its target is not known.

The TCR was taken from a man younger than 35 in good health. Some clones in this sample may be carry-over from other donors' samples. The sample taken for sequencing was naive CD4+ T cells from PBMCs. The subset here: CD45RA+ positively selected. This chain joins TRBV5-1 and TRBJ1-1, with D uncertain. The CDR3 nucleotides are TGCGCCAGCAGCCCATATTCAGCCATCAACACTGAAGCTTTCTTT. Translating gives CASSPYSAINTEAFF.